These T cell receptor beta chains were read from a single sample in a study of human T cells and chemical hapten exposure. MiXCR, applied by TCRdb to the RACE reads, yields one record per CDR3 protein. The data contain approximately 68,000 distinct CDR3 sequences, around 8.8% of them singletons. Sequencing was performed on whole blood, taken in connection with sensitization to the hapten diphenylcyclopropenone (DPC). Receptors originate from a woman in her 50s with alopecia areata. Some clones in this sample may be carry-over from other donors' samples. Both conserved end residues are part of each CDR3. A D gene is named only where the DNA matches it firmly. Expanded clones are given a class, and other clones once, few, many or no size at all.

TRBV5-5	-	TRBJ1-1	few	CASSLYGDTEAFF	TGTGCCAGCAGCTTGTACGGTGACACTGAAGCTTTCTTT
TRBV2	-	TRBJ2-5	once	CASTPPDRQETQYF	TGTGCCAGCACCCCGCCCGACAGACAAGAGACCCAGTACTTC
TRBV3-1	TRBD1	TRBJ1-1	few	CASSARTGGVYTEAFF	TGTGCCAGCAGCGCCCGGACAGGGGGCGTTTACACTGAAGCTTTCTTT
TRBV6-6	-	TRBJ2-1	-	CASSYSEGYNEQFF	TGTGCCAGCAGTTACTCGGAGGGGTACAATGAGCAGTTCTTC
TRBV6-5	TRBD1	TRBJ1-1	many	CASSSPGQVNTEAFF	TGTGCCAGCAGTTCCCCTGGACAGGTGAACACTGAAGCTTTCTTT
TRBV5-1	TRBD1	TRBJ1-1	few	CASSVLTGGISTEAFF	TGCGCCAGCAGCGTGCTCACAGGGGGCATATCCACTGAAGCTTTCTTT
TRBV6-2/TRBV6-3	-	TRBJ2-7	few	CASSYFSGVSYEQYF	TGTGCCAGCAGTTACTTTAGCGGAGTCTCCTACGAGCAGTACTTC
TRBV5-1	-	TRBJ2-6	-	CASSLGPGTSVSGANVLTF	TGCGCCAGCAGCTTGGGTCCCGGGACTTCTGTCTCTGGGGCCAACGTCCTGACTTTC
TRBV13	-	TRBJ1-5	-	CASSTDPNQPQHF	TGTGCCAGCAGCACCGACCCCAATCAGCCCCAGCATTTT
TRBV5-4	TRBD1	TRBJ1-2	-	CASSVDRAGYTF	TGTGCCAGCAGCGTGGACAGGGCTGGCTACACCTTC
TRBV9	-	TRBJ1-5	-	CASSVTDNQPQHF	TGTGCCAGCAGCGTAACGGACAATCAGCCCCAGCATTTT
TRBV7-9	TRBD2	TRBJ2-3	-	CASSLWSGGATDTQYF	TGTGCCAGCAGCTTATGGAGCGGGGGGGCGACAGATACGCAGTATTTT
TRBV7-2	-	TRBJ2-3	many	CASRAGLRGGDTQYF	TGTGCCAGCAGGGCGGGACTGAGGGGCGGGGATACGCAGTATTTT
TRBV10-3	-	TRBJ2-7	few	CAISEQQGSYEQYF	TGTGCCATCAGTGAGCAACAGGGATCCTACGAGCAGTACTTC
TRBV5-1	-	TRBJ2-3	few	CASSLGSDTQYF	TGCGCCAGCAGCTTAGGTTCCGATACGCAGTATTTT
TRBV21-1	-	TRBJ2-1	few	CATFRGWVNEQFF	TGTGCCACCTTCCGGGGGTGGGTCAATGAGCAGTTCTTC
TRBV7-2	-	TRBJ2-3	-	CASSLLGDTDTQYF	TGTGCCAGCAGCCTCCTGGGCGACACAGATACGCAGTATTTT
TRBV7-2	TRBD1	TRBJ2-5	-	CASSLQGVETQYF	TGTGCCAGCAGCTTGCAGGGGGTGGAGACCCAGTACTTC
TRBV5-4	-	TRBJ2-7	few	CASSLKSGLEQYF	TGTGCCAGCAGCTTGAAAAGCGGGCTCGAGCAGTACTTC
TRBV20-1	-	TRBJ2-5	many	CSASLIAGETQYF	TGCAGTGCTAGTTTAATAGCTGGAGAGACCCAGTACTTC
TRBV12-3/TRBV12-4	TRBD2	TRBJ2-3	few	CASRPTSGDTDTQYF	TGTGCCAGCAGACCGACTAGCGGGGACACAGATACGCAGTATTTT
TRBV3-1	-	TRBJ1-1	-	CASSRTDGGTEAFF	TGTGCCAGCAGCCGGACAGATGGGGGCACTGAAGCTTTCTTT
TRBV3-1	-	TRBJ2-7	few	CASSQADSYEQYF	TGTGCCAGCAGCCAAGCGGACAGCTACGAGCAGTACTTC
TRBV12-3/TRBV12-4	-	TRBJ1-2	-	CANSFSGDYGYTF	TGTGCCAACAGTTTTTCAGGGGACTATGGCTACACCTTC
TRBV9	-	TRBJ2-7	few	CASSVGTIIGGEQYF	TGTGCCAGCAGCGTAGGGACAATAATTGGGGGCGAGCAGTACTTC
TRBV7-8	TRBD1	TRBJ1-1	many	CASSLGDRGTEAFF	TGTGCCAGCAGCTTAGGGGACAGGGGCACTGAAGCTTTCTTT
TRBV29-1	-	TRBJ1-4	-	CSAGDNHEKLFF	TGCAGCGCAGGGGATAATCATGAAAAACTGTTTTTT